This T cell receptor beta chain emerged from a study of long-term antiretroviral therapy in people with HIV. The study, taken as a whole, reports: Control repertoires displayed wider CDR3 length ranges than the HIV repertoires.

The CDR3 is 15 residues long. After removal of 5 bases from V and 2 bases from J, the junction contained 7 bases not matched to a gene. The germline V gene has CDR1 SEHNR and CDR2 FQNEAQ (reference sequence). This clone was recorded once. Antigen unknown. The authors ran the immunoSEQ assay, v3.0, at survey level. Produced via immunoSEQ multiplex PCR; TCRdb's table is partial and in-frame only. The sample includes 42,000 or so clones, around nine tenths of them seen just once. The J gene is TRBJ1-2, the V gene TRBV7-9; TRBD1 matches at 8 bases. The TCR sequence derives from a woman aged 45-65 years with HIV. This specimen was unsorted PBMCs, taken 0.1 years before starting antiretroviral therapy. This CDR3 is CASSPGTGSNYGYTF. The CDR3, as DNA: TGTGCCAGCAGCCCGGGGACAGGCAGCAACTATGGCTACACCTTC.